This T cell receptor beta chain was documented in a study of blood T cell repertoires in COVID-19. Overall study context: There were acute and convalescent COVID-19 samples, and they came from the United States, Italy and Spain.

Seattle-derived patients entered the study during active infection and were followed longitudinally. CDR3 length: 19 residues. CDR1 is MNHEY, CDR2 SVGEGT, per germline. V lost 4 bases, J lost 3 bases, and 19 bases stayed unmatched. Per the authors' pipeline: How many nucleated cells were present was estimated from reference gene primer amplification. The method was immunoSEQ multiplex PCR; TCRdb's version includes in-frame clones alone and lacks a portion of them. The DNA was the basis for D and trimming; V, J and clone size are from that table. The sample includes under 95,000 clones, approximately 90% of them seen just once.

Material for sequencing was peripheral blood. The V gene is TRBV6-2 or TRBV6-3, the J gene TRBJ2-3; TRBD2 matches at 7 bases. This receptor was identified in a man aged 45 to 65 with COVID-19, enrolled during active disease. CDR3 sequence (DNA): TGTGCCAGCAGTTCCCTTGGACCGGGACTACCTCTAGCAACAGATACGCAGTATTTT. Translation: CASSSLGPGLPLATDTQYF.